This paragraph covers one T cell receptor beta chain sequence. Other nucleotide sequences in the sample specify the same CDR3. Measured with immunoSEQ multiplex PCR; TCRdb has only the in-frame clones, and not every one. The sample has roughly 400,000 clones; approximately 87% are singletons. This sample was taken from a study of blood T cell repertoires in COVID-19. Study summary: There were acute and convalescent COVID-19 samples, and they came from the United States, Italy and Spain.

Sequencing used PBMCs or T cells enriched from blood (not recorded which). The TCR comes from a woman aged 45-65 years who had recovered from COVID-19.

The CDR3: CASSPQGSTEAFF. CDR3 bases: TGCGCCAGCAGTCCTCAGGGTAGCACTGAAGCTTTCTTT. The J gene is TRBJ1-1, the V gene TRBV5-1; perhaps TRBD1 as D (5 bases). CDR1 and CDR2 from the germline V gene are SGHRS and YFSETQ. The CDR3 runs 13 residues. Between the trimmed V and J ends, which lost 5 bases and 4 bases, there was a span of 12 bases.